These T cell receptor beta chains were read from a single sample in a study of blood T cell repertoires in COVID-19. Repertoires were generated with immunoSEQ multiplex PCR, while TCRdb's copy carries only in-frame clones and drops some. The table lists around 120,000 clones, 70% to 80% of them singletons. Sequenced sample: peripheral blood. Every receptor here comes from a woman older than 75 with acute or convalescent COVID-19. CDR3s include the opening cysteine and the closing phenylalanine or tryptophan. A D gene is named only where the DNA matches it firmly. Clone size is shown for a subset of rows, as once, few, many or a class of expanded clone.

v_call: TRBV14; j_call: TRBJ1-1; d_call: NA; clone_size: NA; cdr3_aa: CASSSQGGTEAFF; cdr3_nt: TGTGCCAGCAGCTCTCAGGGCGGTACTGAAGCTTTCTTT
v_call: TRBV18; j_call: TRBJ2-1; d_call: TRBD2; clone_size: NA; cdr3_aa: CASSPFSGRGYNEQFF; cdr3_nt: TGTGCCAGCTCACCGTTTAGCGGGAGAGGGTACAATGAGCAGTTCTTC
v_call: TRBV5-4; j_call: TRBJ2-3; d_call: NA; clone_size: NA; cdr3_aa: CASSTRLSGITDTQYF; cdr3_nt: TGTGCCAGCAGCACGAGACTATCCGGAATAACAGATACGCAGTATTTT
v_call: TRBV5-1; j_call: TRBJ2-5; d_call: TRBD1; clone_size: NA; cdr3_aa: CASSLATGLQETQYF; cdr3_nt: TGCGCCAGCAGCTTGGCGACAGGGCTCCAAGAGACCCAGTACTTC
v_call: TRBV11-2; j_call: TRBJ2-3; d_call: TRBD2; clone_size: few; cdr3_aa: CASSRGLAATDTQYF; cdr3_nt: TGTGCCAGCAGCCGTGGACTAGCGGCGACAGATACGCAGTATTTT
v_call: TRBV27; j_call: TRBJ1-6; d_call: TRBD1; clone_size: NA; cdr3_aa: CASSFSGGGGSLHF; cdr3_nt: TGTGCCAGCAGTTTTTCAGGGGGCGGAGGGTCCCTCCACTTT
v_call: TRBV29-1; j_call: TRBJ2-1; d_call: NA; clone_size: NA; cdr3_aa: CSVELGALNEQFF; cdr3_nt: TGCAGCGTTGAGTTGGGGGCCCTTAATGAGCAGTTCTTC
v_call: TRBV19; j_call: TRBJ1-4; d_call: TRBD1; clone_size: NA; cdr3_aa: CASTEGTGVEKLFF; cdr3_nt: TGTGCCAGTACCGAGGGGACAGGGGTTGAAAAACTGTTTTTT
v_call: TRBV7-8; j_call: TRBJ1-5; d_call: NA; clone_size: NA; cdr3_aa: CASSLTVNQPQHF; cdr3_nt: TGTGCCAGCAGCTTAACAGTTAATCAGCCCCAGCATTTT
v_call: TRBV30; j_call: TRBJ2-6; d_call: NA; clone_size: NA; cdr3_aa: CAWSPHSGANVLTF; cdr3_nt: TGTGCCTGGAGTCCACATTCTGGGGCCAACGTCCTGACTTTC
v_call: TRBV12-1; j_call: TRBJ2-7; d_call: NA; clone_size: NA; cdr3_aa: CASSSLRAHRQAYEQYF; cdr3_nt: TGTGCCAGCAGCTCCTTACGGGCCCACAGGCAGGCCTACGAGCAGTACTTC
v_call: TRBV27; j_call: TRBJ2-1; d_call: NA; clone_size: NA; cdr3_aa: CASSRGGAGKYNEQFF; cdr3_nt: TGTGCCAGCAGTCGTGGTGGGGCGGGGAAGTACAATGAGCAGTTCTTC
v_call: TRBV30; j_call: TRBJ1-4; d_call: TRBD1; clone_size: NA; cdr3_aa: CAWSVHGTGSEKLFF; cdr3_nt: TGTGCCTGGAGTGTACATGGGACAGGGTCTGAAAAACTGTTTTTT
v_call: TRBV7-8; j_call: TRBJ2-2; d_call: NA; clone_size: few; cdr3_aa: CASSRDQGRPGELFF; cdr3_nt: TGTGCCAGCAGTAGAGACCAGGGGCGGCCCGGGGAGCTGTTTTTT
v_call: TRBV3-1/TRBV3-2; j_call: TRBJ2-1; d_call: NA; clone_size: once; cdr3_aa: CASSQLGGVYNEQFF; cdr3_nt: TGTGCCAGCAGCCAATTAGGCGGGGTCTACAATGAGCAGTTCTTC
v_call: TRBV28; j_call: TRBJ1-4; d_call: NA; clone_size: NA; cdr3_aa: CASRAQNEKLFF; cdr3_nt: TGTGCCAGCAGGGCCCAGAATGAAAAACTGTTTTTT
v_call: TRBV30; j_call: TRBJ2-3; d_call: TRBD2; clone_size: few; cdr3_aa: CAWASGGSVDTQYF; cdr3_nt: TGTGCCTGGGCCTCGGGGGGTTCCGTAGATACGCAGTATTTT
v_call: TRBV3-1/TRBV3-2; j_call: TRBJ2-1; d_call: NA; clone_size: NA; cdr3_aa: CASSQGGNEQFF; cdr3_nt: TGTGCCAGCAGCCAGGGGGGCAATGAGCAGTTCTTC
v_call: TRBV30; j_call: TRBJ2-3; d_call: TRBD1; clone_size: NA; cdr3_aa: CAWTGDRGTDTQYF; cdr3_nt: TGTGCCTGGACCGGAGACAGGGGCACAGATACGCAGTATTTT
v_call: TRBV12-5; j_call: TRBJ2-1; d_call: NA; clone_size: NA; cdr3_aa: CASGLYTDTRNEQFF; cdr3_nt: TGTGCTAGTGGTCTCTATACGGACACGAGAAATGAGCAGTTCTTC
v_call: TRBV5-1; j_call: TRBJ2-5; d_call: TRBD2; clone_size: NA; cdr3_aa: CASSYSGKEETQYF; cdr3_nt: TGCGCCAGCAGCTATAGCGGGAAGGAGGAGACCCAGTACTTC
v_call: TRBV10-3; j_call: TRBJ2-3; d_call: TRBD2; clone_size: NA; cdr3_aa: CAISWGAGGADTQYF; cdr3_nt: TGTGCCATCAGCTGGGGAGCGGGAGGGGCAGATACGCAGTATTTT
v_call: TRBV15; j_call: TRBJ2-1; d_call: NA; clone_size: NA; cdr3_aa: CATSRDQNEQFF; cdr3_nt: TGTGCCACCAGCAGAGATCAGAATGAGCAGTTCTTC
v_call: TRBV5-4; j_call: TRBJ2-2; d_call: NA; clone_size: few; cdr3_aa: CASSLSRGTGELFF; cdr3_nt: TGTGCCAGCAGCTTGTCCCGGGGAACCGGGGAGCTGTTTTTT
v_call: TRBV3-1/TRBV3-2; j_call: TRBJ2-3; d_call: TRBD2; clone_size: NA; cdr3_aa: CASSQGLAGGPGTTDTQYF; cdr3_nt: TGTGCCAGCAGCCAAGGGCTAGCGGGGGGGCCGGGGACGACAGATACGCAGTATTTT
v_call: TRBV6-5; j_call: TRBJ1-3; d_call: NA; clone_size: many; cdr3_aa: CASSSGYGNTIYF; cdr3_nt: TGTGCCAGCAGTTCAGGGTACGGAAACACCATATATTTT
v_call: TRBV2; j_call: TRBJ1-4; d_call: NA; clone_size: NA; cdr3_aa: CASSRTVFNEKLFF; cdr3_nt: TGTGCCAGCAGTCGGACAGTGTTTAATGAAAAACTGTTTTTT
v_call: TRBV9; j_call: TRBJ1-2; d_call: TRBD1; clone_size: NA; cdr3_aa: CASSVSTGGTYGYTF; cdr3_nt: TGTGCCAGCAGCGTATCAACAGGGGGAACCTATGGCTACACCTTC
v_call: TRBV6-5; j_call: TRBJ1-3; d_call: NA; clone_size: NA; cdr3_aa: CASSSDSRNTIYF; cdr3_nt: TGTGCCAGCAGCTCCGACAGCCGAAACACCATATATTTT
v_call: TRBV19; j_call: TRBJ2-2; d_call: TRBD1; clone_size: NA; cdr3_aa: CASSSTGAPVGTGELFF; cdr3_nt: TGTGCCAGTAGTAGCACAGGGGCCCCTGTGGGGACCGGGGAGCTGTTTTTT
v_call: TRBV3-1/TRBV3-2; j_call: TRBJ1-4; d_call: TRBD1; clone_size: NA; cdr3_aa: CASSQKGTGAFEKLFF; cdr3_nt: TGTGCCAGCAGCCAAAAGGGGACAGGGGCGTTTGAAAAACTGTTTTTT
v_call: TRBV27; j_call: TRBJ2-3; d_call: TRBD1; clone_size: NA; cdr3_aa: CASSLQRTGAVILYF; cdr3_nt: TGTGCCAGCAGTTTACAGAGGACAGGGGCCGTAATTTTGTATTTT
v_call: TRBV7-3; j_call: TRBJ2-3; d_call: NA; clone_size: once; cdr3_aa: CASSLRGAAASDTQYF; cdr3_nt: TGTGCCAGCAGCTTACGGGGGGCCGCAGCATCAGATACGCAGTATTTT
v_call: TRBV19; j_call: TRBJ1-1; d_call: NA; clone_size: NA; cdr3_aa: CASSETLNTEAFF; cdr3_nt: TGTGCCAGTAGCGAAACTTTGAACACTGAAGCTTTCTTT
v_call: TRBV2; j_call: TRBJ2-5; d_call: TRBD1; clone_size: NA; cdr3_aa: CASRTGVETQYF; cdr3_nt: TGTGCCAGCCGGACAGGGGTAGAGACCCAGTACTTC
v_call: TRBV3-1/TRBV3-2; j_call: TRBJ2-1; d_call: TRBD1; clone_size: once; cdr3_aa: CASSFETGALLYNEQFF; cdr3_nt: TGTGCCAGCAGCTTCGAAACAGGGGCCCTTCTTTACAATGAGCAGTTCTTC
v_call: TRBV2; j_call: TRBJ2-6; d_call: NA; clone_size: once; cdr3_aa: CASSENQGSGANVLTF; cdr3_nt: TGTGCCAGCAGTGAGAATCAGGGCTCTGGGGCCAACGTCCTGACTTTC
v_call: TRBV4-3; j_call: TRBJ1-3; d_call: NA; clone_size: NA; cdr3_aa: CASSQASGNTIYF; cdr3_nt: TGCGCCAGCAGCCAAGCGTCTGGAAACACCATATATTTT
v_call: TRBV28; j_call: TRBJ1-2; d_call: TRBD1; clone_size: NA; cdr3_aa: CASSYSGTGYGYTF; cdr3_nt: TGTGCCAGCAGTTATTCCGGGACAGGGTATGGCTACACCTTC
v_call: TRBV3-1/TRBV3-2; j_call: TRBJ1-3; d_call: NA; clone_size: NA; cdr3_aa: CASSPGIRNTIYF; cdr3_nt: TGTGCCAGCAGCCCAGGTATCCGAAACACCATATATTTT
v_call: TRBV3-1/TRBV3-2; j_call: TRBJ2-3; d_call: NA; clone_size: few; cdr3_aa: CASSQEVGSGDTQYF; cdr3_nt: TGTGCCAGCAGCCAAGAAGTCGGCTCGGGGGATACGCAGTATTTT
v_call: TRBV7-2; j_call: TRBJ2-3; d_call: NA; clone_size: NA; cdr3_aa: CASSLAAGGTDTQYF; cdr3_nt: TGTGCCAGCAGCTTAGCAGCCGGAGGCACAGATACGCAGTATTTT
v_call: TRBV20-1; j_call: TRBJ1-4; d_call: NA; clone_size: NA; cdr3_aa: CSASRRSRGEKLFF; cdr3_nt: TGCAGTGCTAGTCGACGTTCTAGGGGCGAAAAACTGTTTTTT
v_call: TRBV18; j_call: TRBJ1-2; d_call: TRBD1; clone_size: NA; cdr3_aa: CASSSGTGLNYGYTF; cdr3_nt: TGTGCCAGCTCATCCGGGACAGGACTCAACTATGGCTACACCTTC
v_call: TRBV28; j_call: TRBJ2-7; d_call: TRBD1; clone_size: NA; cdr3_aa: CASSPFQGVYEQYF; cdr3_nt: TGTGCCAGCAGTCCATTCCAGGGGGTCTACGAGCAGTACTTC
v_call: TRBV7-2; j_call: TRBJ1-1; d_call: NA; clone_size: NA; cdr3_aa: CASSSHRAVEAFF; cdr3_nt: TGTGCCAGCAGCTCTCACAGGGCCGTTGAAGCTTTCTTT
v_call: TRBV4-1; j_call: TRBJ1-1; d_call: TRBD1; clone_size: NA; cdr3_aa: CASSLRQGTEAFF; cdr3_nt: TGCGCCAGCAGCCTTAGACAGGGGACTGAAGCTTTCTTT
v_call: TRBV30; j_call: TRBJ1-1; d_call: TRBD1; clone_size: NA; cdr3_aa: CAWTRTGGTEAFF; cdr3_nt: TGTGCCTGGACCAGAACAGGGGGCACTGAAGCTTTCTTT
v_call: TRBV28; j_call: TRBJ2-1; d_call: NA; clone_size: NA; cdr3_aa: CASSQQGIRQFF; cdr3_nt: TGTGCCAGCAGTCAACAGGGAATAAGGCAGTTCTTC
v_call: TRBV3-1/TRBV3-2; j_call: TRBJ2-2; d_call: NA; clone_size: NA; cdr3_aa: CASSQGGGGSAGELFF; cdr3_nt: TGTGCCAGCAGCCAAGGAGGTGGGGGCTCGGCCGGGGAGCTGTTTTTT
v_call: TRBV7-2; j_call: TRBJ2-1; d_call: NA; clone_size: once; cdr3_aa: CASSLMASGEQFF; cdr3_nt: TGTGCCAGCAGCTTGATGGCTTCGGGTGAGCAGTTCTTC
v_call: TRBV25-1; j_call: TRBJ2-1; d_call: TRBD1; clone_size: NA; cdr3_aa: CASSPLRTGSLNEQFF; cdr3_nt: TGTGCCAGCAGTCCCCTTAGGACAGGGTCGCTAAATGAGCAGTTCTTC
v_call: TRBV6-6; j_call: TRBJ1-1; d_call: NA; clone_size: NA; cdr3_aa: CASSPRGRGVNTEAFF; cdr3_nt: TGTGCCAGCAGTCCCAGGGGACGTGGGGTGAACACTGAAGCTTTCTTT
v_call: TRBV5-1; j_call: TRBJ2-1; d_call: NA; clone_size: NA; cdr3_aa: CASRTEKHNEQFF; cdr3_nt: TGCGCCAGCAGAACAGAGAAGCACAATGAGCAGTTCTTC
v_call: TRBV6-6; j_call: TRBJ1-1; d_call: NA; clone_size: NA; cdr3_aa: CASRFGNTEAFF; cdr3_nt: TGTGCCAGCAGATTTGGCAACACTGAAGCTTTCTTT